This TCR beta chain originates from a study of T cells in Graves' hyperthyroidism and ophthalmopathy. Turning to the study itself: The blood sample was taken at first diagnosis, before treatment began.

The germline V gene has CDR1 SGDLS and CDR2 YYNGEE. The CDR3 has 15 residues. The junction had 10 bases not matched to a gene; V was cut back by 3 bases and J by 5 bases. Regions amplified from RNA transcripts were the TCR beta CDR3 regions. When the TCR CDR3 underwent first-round RT-PCR, the HTBI primer set was used. Using its own MiXCR run on the multiplex PCR reads, TCRdb lists one record per CDR3 protein. The repertoire has 600,000 or so distinct CDR3 sequences, around 14% of them found once; the top ten carry around 7%. Ten or more counts support this clonotype. PBMCs were obtained from 10 ml fresh peripheral blood.

The rearrangement joins TRBV9 to TRBJ2-7; 8 bases map to TRBD2. The sequence derives from a woman aged 18-35 years with Graves' ophthalmopathy. The specimen sequenced was blood. The CDR3 sequence is CASSGRSGSEHEQYF. CDR3 in DNA: TGTGCCAGCAGCGGAAGGAGCGGGAGTGAGCACGAGCAGTACTTC.